This TCR beta chain was profiled in a study of regulatory T cells in long-lasting Graves disease. Time point specified: newly diagnosed GD, antithyroid drugs for less than 3 months. Generation of the TCR library employed RNA extracted from PBMCs. A peripheral blood sample, roughly 8.7 milliliters in volume, was drawn into EDTA tubes. On this clonotype: Its matching antigen is unknown.

iRepertoire HTBI primers and Arm-PCR of CDR3 regions built TCR beta libraries. In TCRdb, the multiplex PCR reads were re-called with MiXCR into one record per CDR3 protein. Seen here are about 540,000 distinct CDR3 sequences, approximately 13% observed once, and the top ten hold 8.5% to 10%. CDR3 length equals 14 residues. J lost 6 bases, V lost 5 bases, and 4 bases had no gene match. Germline V gene sequence: CDR1 PRHDT, CDR2 FYEKMQ (reference sequence). Study outcomes and limitations: There were preferences for TRBV28, TRBJ1-2 and TRBJ2-5 in persistent disease. Investigators studied peripheral blood only, not thyroid tissue.

The same data also went into a second study, on T cells in Graves' hyperthyroidism and ophthalmopathy. This second study says: Researchers found most expanded thyroid clonotypes above 0.001 in blood as well.

This receptor was obtained from a man aged 25 to 40 with Graves disease. This rearrangement joins TRBV13 to TRBJ2-3, with 11 bases fitting TRBD2. Sequencing used peripheral blood mononuclear cells (PBMCs), obtained at new diagnosis, from a patient treated with antithyroid drugs. CDR3: CASSQTSGIDTQYF. CDR3 nucleotides: TGTGCCAGCAGCCAGACTAGCGGGATTGATACGCAGTATTTT.